A single sample is the source of the 5 T cell receptor beta chains below, sequenced in a study of technical replicates of blood from a few donors. Repertoires were generated with immunoSEQ multiplex PCR, while TCRdb's copy carries only in-frame clones and drops some. The data contain about 94,000 clones, 90% to 97% of them singletons. The sample taken for sequencing was T cells isolated from PBMCs. The receptors derive from a human donor in good health.

This chain connects TRBV19 to TRBJ2-1; 10 nucleotides align to TRBD2. The CDR3 length is 17 residues. J lost 3 bases, V lost 0 bases, and 5 bases had no gene match. Germline lookup yields CDR1 LNHDA and CDR2 SQIVND (reference sequence). The CDR3 DNA follows: TGTGCCAGTAGTATAGACCGACTAGCGGGTATCTACAATGAGCAGTTCTTC. This encodes CASSIDRLAGIYNEQFF.

Only one count was recorded for this clone. CDR3 nucleotides: TGTGCCAGCAGTCCCCAGGGAGGTAGCAATCAGCCCCAGCATTTT. Translating gives CASSPQGGSNQPQHF. The rearrangement uses TRBV2 and TRBJ1-5; TRBD1 might be the D (5 bases). CDR1 and CDR2 (germline): SNHLY, FYNNEI. CDR3 length: 15 residues. V was cut by 5 bases and J by 0 bases, with 11 bases left in between.

The chain joins TRBV28 to TRBJ2-2; the D gene is possibly TRBD1 (6 bases). The CDR3 runs to 14 residues. Trimming shortened V by 5 bases and J by 1 base, and 8 bases separated the two germline ends. Germline assignment: CDR1 MDHEN and CDR2 SYDVKM. The CDR3 DNA is TGTGCCAGCAGTCCACAGGGGAACACCGGGGAGCTGTTTTTT. This translates into CASSPQGNTGELFF.

This sequence joins TRBV6-5 and TRBJ2-7; 7 nucleotides align to TRBD2. The V gene end was trimmed by 3 bases and the J gene end by 0 bases; junction bases not matched to a gene: 5. Germline values: CDR1 MNHEY, CDR2 SVGAGI. This CDR3 spans 15 amino acids. This CDR3 is CASSYSGGSSYEQYF. CDR3 DNA: TGTGCCAGCAGTTATTCAGGCGGGAGCTCCTACGAGCAGTACTTC.

The CDR3 is CASSSTEREVGTDTQYF. CDR3 in DNA: TGTGCCAGCAGCTCAACAGAGCGGGAGGTAGGGACAGATACGCAGTATTTT. The V gene is TRBV13, the J gene TRBJ2-3; 9 nucleotides agree with TRBD2. The V gene end was trimmed by 4 bases and the J gene end by 3 bases; junction bases not matched to a gene: 11. Germline CDR1 reads PRHDT; CDR2 reads FYEKMQ (reference sequence). The CDR3 covers 17 residues.